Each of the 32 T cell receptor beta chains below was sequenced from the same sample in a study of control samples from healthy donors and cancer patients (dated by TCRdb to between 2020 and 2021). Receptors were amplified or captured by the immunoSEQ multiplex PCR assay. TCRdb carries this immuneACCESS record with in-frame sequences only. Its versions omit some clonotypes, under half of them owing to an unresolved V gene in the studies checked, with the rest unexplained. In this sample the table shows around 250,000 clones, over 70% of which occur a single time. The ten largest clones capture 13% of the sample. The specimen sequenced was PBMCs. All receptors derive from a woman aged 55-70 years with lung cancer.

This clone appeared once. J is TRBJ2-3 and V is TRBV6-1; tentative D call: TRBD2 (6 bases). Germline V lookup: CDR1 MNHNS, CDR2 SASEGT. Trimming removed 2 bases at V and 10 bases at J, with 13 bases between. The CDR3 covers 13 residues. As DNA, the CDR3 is TGTGCCAGCAGTGAATCGGAGGGAATAGCGCAGTATTTT. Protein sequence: CASSESEGIAQYF.

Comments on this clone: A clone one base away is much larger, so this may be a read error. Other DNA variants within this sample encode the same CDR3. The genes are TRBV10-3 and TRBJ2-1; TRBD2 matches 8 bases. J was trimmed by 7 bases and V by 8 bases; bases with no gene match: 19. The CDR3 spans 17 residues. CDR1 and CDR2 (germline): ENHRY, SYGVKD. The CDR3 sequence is CAIRAGGGGTGSNEQFF. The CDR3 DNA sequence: TGTGCCATCCGGGCGGGGGGCGGGGGCACAGGGTCGAATGAGCAGTTCTTC.

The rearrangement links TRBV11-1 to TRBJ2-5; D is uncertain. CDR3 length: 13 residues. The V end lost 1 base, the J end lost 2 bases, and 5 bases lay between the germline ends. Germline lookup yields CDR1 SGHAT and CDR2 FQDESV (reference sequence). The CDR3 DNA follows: TGTGCCAGCAGCTTAGTCCTACAAGAGACCCAGTACTTC. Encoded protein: CASSLVLQETQYF.

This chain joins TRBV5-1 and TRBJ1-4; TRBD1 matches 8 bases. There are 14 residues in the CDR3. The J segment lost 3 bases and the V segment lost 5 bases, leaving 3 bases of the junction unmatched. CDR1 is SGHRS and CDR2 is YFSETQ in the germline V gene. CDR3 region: CASSQDRANEKLFF. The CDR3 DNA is TGCGCCAGCAGTCAGGACAGGGCTAATGAAAAACTGTTTTTT.

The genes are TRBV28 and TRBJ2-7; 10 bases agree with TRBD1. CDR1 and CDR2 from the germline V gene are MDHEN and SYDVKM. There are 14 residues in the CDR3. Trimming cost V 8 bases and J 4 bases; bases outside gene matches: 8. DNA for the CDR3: TGTGCCAGCCAGACAGGGGGCGCCGTGTACGAGCAGTACTTC. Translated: CASQTGGAVYEQYF. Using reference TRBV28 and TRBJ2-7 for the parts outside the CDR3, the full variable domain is DVKVTQSSRYLVKRTGEKVFLECVQDMDHENMFWYRQDPGLGLRLIYFSYDVKMKEKGDIPEGYSVSREKKERFSLILESASTNQTSMYLCASQTGGAVYEQYFGPGTRLTVT.

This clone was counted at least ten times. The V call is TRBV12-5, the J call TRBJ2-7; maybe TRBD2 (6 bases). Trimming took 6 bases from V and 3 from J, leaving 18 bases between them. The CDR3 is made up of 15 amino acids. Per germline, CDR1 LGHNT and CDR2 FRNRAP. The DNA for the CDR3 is TGTGCTAGTGGCGCGTGGGGGACTGGGATCTACGAGCAGTACTTC. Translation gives CASGAWGTGIYEQYF.

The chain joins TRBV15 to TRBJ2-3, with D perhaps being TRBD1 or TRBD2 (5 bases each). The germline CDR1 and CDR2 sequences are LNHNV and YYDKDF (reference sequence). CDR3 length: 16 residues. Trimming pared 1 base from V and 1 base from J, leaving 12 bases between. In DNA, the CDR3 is TGTGCCACCAGCAGAGGGGGGACGATTCGCACAGATACGCAGTATTTT. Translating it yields CATSRGGTIRTDTQYF.

The chain's CDR3 is CASSYQGATNEKLFF. The CDR3 DNA is TGTGCCAGCAGCTACCAGGGGGCAACTAATGAAAAACTGTTTTTT. The gene calls are TRBV7-9 and TRBJ1-4; 7 bases match TRBD1. CDR3 length: 15 residues. V lost 4 bases, J lost 0 bases, and 2 bases stayed unmatched. Germline V gives CDR1 SEHNR, CDR2 FQNEAQ (reference sequence).

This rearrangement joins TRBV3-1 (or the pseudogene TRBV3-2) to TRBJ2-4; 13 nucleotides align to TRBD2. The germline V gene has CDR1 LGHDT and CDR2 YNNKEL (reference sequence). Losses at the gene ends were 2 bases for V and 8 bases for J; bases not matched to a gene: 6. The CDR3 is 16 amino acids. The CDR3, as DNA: TGTGCCAGCAGCCAAACTAGCGGGGGGGTTACAGACATTCAGTACTTC. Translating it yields CASSQTSGGVTDIQYF.

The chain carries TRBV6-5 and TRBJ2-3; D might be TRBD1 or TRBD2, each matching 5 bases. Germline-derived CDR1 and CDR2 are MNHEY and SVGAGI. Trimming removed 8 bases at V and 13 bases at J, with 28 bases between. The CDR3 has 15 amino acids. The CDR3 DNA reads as TGTGCCAGCTCCCGTGTCCCGGACACCGGGGCTTTAGAGTATTTT. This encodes CASSRVPDTGALEYF.

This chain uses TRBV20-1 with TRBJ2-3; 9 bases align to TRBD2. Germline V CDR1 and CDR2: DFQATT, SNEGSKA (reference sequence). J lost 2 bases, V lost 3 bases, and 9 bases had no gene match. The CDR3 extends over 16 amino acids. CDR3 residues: CSASGVAGVDTDTQYF. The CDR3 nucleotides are TGCAGTGCTAGTGGGGTAGCGGGAGTGGACACAGATACGCAGTATTTT.

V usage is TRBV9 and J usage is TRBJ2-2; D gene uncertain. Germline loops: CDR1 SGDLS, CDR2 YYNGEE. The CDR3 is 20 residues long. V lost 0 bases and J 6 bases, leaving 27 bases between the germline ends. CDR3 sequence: CASSVVGILGTEYYAGELFF. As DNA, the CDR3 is TGTGCCAGCAGCGTAGTAGGGATTCTAGGCACTGAATACTATGCCGGGGAGCTGTTTTTT.

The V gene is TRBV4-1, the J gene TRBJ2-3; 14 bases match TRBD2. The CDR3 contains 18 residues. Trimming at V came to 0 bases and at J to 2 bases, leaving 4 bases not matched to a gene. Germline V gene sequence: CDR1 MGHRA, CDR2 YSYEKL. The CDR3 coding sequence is TGCGCCAGCAGCCAAGATGGGACTAGCGGGAGTTACACAGATACGCAGTATTTT. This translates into CASSQDGTSGSYTDTQYF.

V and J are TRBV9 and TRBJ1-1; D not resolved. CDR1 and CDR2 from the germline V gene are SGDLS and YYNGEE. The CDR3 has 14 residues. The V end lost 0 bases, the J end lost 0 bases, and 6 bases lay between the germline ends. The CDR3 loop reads CASSVDSMNTEAFF. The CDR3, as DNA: TGTGCCAGCAGCGTAGACAGTATGAACACTGAAGCTTTCTTT. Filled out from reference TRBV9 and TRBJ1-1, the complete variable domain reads DSGVTQTPKHLITATGQRVTLRCSPRSGDLSVYWYQQSLDQGLQFLIQYYNGEERAKGNILERFSAQQFPDLHSELNLSSLELGDSALYFCASSVDSMNTEAFFGQGTRLTVV.

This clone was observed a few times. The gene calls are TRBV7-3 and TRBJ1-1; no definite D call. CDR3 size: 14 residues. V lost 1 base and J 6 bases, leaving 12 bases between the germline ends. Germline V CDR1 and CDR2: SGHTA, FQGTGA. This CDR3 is CASSLRPERAEAFF. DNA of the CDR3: TGTGCCAGCAGCTTAAGACCCGAAAGGGCTGAAGCTTTCTTT. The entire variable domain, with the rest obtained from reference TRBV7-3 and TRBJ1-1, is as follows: GAGVSQTPSNKVTEKGKYVELRCDPISGHTALYWYRQSLGQGPEFLIYFQGTGAADDSGLPNDRFFAVRPEGSVSTLKIQRTERGDSAVYLCASSLRPERAEAFFGQGTRLTVV.

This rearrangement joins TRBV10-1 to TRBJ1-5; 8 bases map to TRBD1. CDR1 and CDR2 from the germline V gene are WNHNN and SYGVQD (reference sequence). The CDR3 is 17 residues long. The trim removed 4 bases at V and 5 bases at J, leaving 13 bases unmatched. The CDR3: CASSVSQGGEQDQPQHF. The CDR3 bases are TGCGCCAGCAGTGTGTCACAGGGGGGGGAGCAGGATCAGCCCCAGCATTTT.

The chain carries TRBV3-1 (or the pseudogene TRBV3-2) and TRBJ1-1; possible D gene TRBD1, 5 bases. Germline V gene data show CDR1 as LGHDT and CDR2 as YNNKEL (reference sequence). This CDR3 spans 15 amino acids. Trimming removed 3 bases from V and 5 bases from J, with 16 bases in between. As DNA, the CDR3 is TGTGCCAGCAGCCATGGACACGGTGGGGGGACTGAAGCTTTCTTT. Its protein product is CASSHGHGGGTEAFF.

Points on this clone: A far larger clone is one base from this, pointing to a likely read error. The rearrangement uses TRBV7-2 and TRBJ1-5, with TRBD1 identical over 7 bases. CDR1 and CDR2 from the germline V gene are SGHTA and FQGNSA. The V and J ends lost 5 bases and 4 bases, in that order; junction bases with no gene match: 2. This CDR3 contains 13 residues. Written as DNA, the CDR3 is TGTGCCAGCAGCATACAGGGGAATCAGCCCCAGCATTTT. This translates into CASSIQGNQPQHF.

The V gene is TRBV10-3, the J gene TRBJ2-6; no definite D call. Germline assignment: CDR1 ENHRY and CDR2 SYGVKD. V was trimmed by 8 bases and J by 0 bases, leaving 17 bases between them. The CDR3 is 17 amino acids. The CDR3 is CAIRAWTESSGANVLTF. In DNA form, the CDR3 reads TGTGCCATCCGAGCATGGACCGAAAGCTCTGGGGCCAACGTCCTGACTTTC.

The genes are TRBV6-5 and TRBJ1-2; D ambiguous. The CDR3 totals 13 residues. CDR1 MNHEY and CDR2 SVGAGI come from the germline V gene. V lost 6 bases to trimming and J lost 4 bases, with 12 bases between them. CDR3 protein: CASRGSSVYGYTF. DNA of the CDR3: TGTGCCAGCAGGGGGTCCAGTGTCTATGGCTACACCTTC.

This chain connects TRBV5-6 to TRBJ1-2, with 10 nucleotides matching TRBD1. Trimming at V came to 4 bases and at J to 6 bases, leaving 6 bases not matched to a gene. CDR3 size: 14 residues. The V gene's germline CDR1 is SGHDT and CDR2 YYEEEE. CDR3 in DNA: TGTGCCAGCAGCAAGGGACAGGGGCTGAATGGCTACACCTTC. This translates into CASSKGQGLNGYTF. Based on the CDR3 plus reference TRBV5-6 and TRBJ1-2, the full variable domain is DAGVTQSPTHLIKTRGQQVTLRCSPKSGHDTVSWYQQALGQGPQFIFQYYEEEERQRGNFPDRFSGHQFPNYSSELNVNALLLGDSALYLCASSKGQGLNGYTFGSGTRLTVV.

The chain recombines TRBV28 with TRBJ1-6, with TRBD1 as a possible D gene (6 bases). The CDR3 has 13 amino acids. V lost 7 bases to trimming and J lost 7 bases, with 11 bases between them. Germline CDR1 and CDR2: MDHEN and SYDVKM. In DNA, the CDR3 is TGTGCCAGCACTCTGGGGGCCAATTCACCCCTCCACTTT. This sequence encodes CASTLGANSPLHF.

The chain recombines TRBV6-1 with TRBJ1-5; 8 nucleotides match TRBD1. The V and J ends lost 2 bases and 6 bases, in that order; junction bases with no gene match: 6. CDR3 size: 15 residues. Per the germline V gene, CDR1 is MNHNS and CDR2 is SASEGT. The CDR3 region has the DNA TGTGCCAGCAGTGAACTCGGGACAGGCCTTCAGCCCCAGCATTTT. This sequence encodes CASSELGTGLQPQHF.

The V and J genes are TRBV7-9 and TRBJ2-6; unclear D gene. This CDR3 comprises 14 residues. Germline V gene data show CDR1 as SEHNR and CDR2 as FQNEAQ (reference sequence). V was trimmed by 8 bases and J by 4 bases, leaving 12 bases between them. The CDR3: CASGMVGGANVLTF. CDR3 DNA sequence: TGTGCCAGCGGTATGGTGGGCGGGGCCAACGTCCTGACTTTC.

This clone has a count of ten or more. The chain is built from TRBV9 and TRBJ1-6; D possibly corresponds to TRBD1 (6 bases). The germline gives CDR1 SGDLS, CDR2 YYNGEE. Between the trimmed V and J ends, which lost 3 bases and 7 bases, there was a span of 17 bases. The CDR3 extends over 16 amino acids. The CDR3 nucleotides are TGTGCCAGCAGCGCCTTCCCTGGCAGGGGCAATTCACCCCTCCACTTT. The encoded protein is CASSAFPGRGNSPLHF.

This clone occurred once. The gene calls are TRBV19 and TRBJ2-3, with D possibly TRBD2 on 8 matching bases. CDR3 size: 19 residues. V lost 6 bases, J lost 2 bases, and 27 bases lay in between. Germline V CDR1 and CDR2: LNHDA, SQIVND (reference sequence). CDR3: CASSRQGGAGVVATDTQYF. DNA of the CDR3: TGTGCCAGTAGCCGACAGGGAGGAGCGGGAGTCGTCGCCACAGATACGCAGTATTTT.

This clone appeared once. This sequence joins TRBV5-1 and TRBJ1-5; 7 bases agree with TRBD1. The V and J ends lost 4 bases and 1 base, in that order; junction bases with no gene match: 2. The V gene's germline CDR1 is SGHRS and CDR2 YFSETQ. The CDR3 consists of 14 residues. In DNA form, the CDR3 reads TGCGCCAGCAGCCAGGGACAGAGCAATCAGCCCCAGCATTTT. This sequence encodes CASSQGQSNQPQHF. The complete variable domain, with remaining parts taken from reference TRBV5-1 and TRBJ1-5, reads KAGVTQTPRYLIKTRGQQVTLSCSPISGHRSVSWYQQTPGQGLQFLFEYFSETQRNKGNFPGRFSGRQFSNSRSEMNVSTLELGDSALYLCASSQGQSNQPQHFGDGTRLSIL.

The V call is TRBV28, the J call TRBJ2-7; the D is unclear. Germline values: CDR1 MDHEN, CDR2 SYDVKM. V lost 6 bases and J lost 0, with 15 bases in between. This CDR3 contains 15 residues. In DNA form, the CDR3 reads TGTGCCAGCAGCATTGACACTCTGAGCTCCTACGAGCAGTACTTC. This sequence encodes CASSIDTLSSYEQYF.

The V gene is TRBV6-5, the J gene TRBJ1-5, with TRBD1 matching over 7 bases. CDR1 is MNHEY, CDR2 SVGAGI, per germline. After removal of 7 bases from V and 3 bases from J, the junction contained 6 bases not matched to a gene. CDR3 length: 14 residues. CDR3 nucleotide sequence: TGTGCCAGCATAGTCGGACAGGACAATCAGCCCCAGCATTTT. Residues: CASIVGQDNQPQHF.

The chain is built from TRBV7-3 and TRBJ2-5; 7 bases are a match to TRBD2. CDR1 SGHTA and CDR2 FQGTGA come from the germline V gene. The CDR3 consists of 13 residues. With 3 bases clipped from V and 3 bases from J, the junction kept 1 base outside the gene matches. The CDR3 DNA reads TGTGCCAGCAGCTTTGGGGGGGAAGAGACCCAGTACTTC. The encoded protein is CASSFGGEETQYF.

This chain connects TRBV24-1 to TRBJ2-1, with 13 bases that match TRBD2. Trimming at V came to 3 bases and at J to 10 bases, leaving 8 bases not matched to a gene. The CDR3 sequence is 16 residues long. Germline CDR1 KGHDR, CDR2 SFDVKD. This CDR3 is CATSDIGLAGVGEQFF. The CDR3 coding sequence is TGTGCCACCAGTGATATAGGACTAGCGGGAGTAGGAGAGCAGTTCTTC.

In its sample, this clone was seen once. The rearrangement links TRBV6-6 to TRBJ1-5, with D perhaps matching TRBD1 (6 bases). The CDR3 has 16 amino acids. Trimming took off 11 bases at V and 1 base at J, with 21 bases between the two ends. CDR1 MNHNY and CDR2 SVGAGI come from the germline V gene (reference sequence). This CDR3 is CAANRGTGTSNQPQHF. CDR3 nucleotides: TGTGCCGCCAACCGCGGAACAGGGACGAGCAATCAGCCCCAGCATTTT.